This T cell receptor (beta chain) is drawn from a study of glioma-infiltrating T cells after dendritic cell vaccination. About the research overall: Three intradermal dendritic cell vaccine injections were given every two weeks.

Produced via immunoSEQ multiplex PCR; TCRdb's table is partial and in-frame only. This sample has around 96,000 clones, with about 80% found just once. As regards this clone: The target antigen is unknown.

Study-level points and caveats: Patients with more pretreatment TILs had longer time to progression and survival.

The sequences come from blood, collected before dendritic cell vaccination. The clonotype originates from a human donor with glioblastoma.

Written as DNA, the CDR3 is TGTGCCAGCAGTACCCAGGGGGCGAACACTGAAGCTTTCTTT. Amino acids: CASSTQGANTEAFF. This rearrangement joins TRBV6-1 to TRBJ1-1; 8 bases align to TRBD1. This CDR3 has 14 residues. The ends lost 5 bases at V and 1 base at J; junction bases unmatched: 3. Germline CDR1 reads MNHNS; CDR2 reads SASEGT.